This T cell receptor (beta chain) was profiled in a study of blood T cell repertoires in COVID-19 (dated by TCRdb to about 2020). Looking at the study overall: Samples from collaborators originated in the United States, Italy and Spain and spanned both the acute and convalescent phases of COVID-19. Deeply sampled blood TCRbeta repertoires from subjects exposed to, actively infected with, or recovered from COVID-19 were included in the dataset. Where HLA class I and class II types were available, the types were taken from metadata supplied by the sample provider, not from assay-based typing. The material from the prospective study consisted of cDNA or gDNA derived from T cells, B-cell-depleted T cells, or PBMCs. The sample metadata nearly always contained a de-identified subject ID, COVID-19 status, age in years and sex. The repertoires were released in a freely available public database meant as a resource for research on the immune response to SARS-CoV-2. The samples were drawn from the first 160 participants of the ongoing ImmuneRACE study and from more than 1,000 subjects provided by 6 global collaborators. Study-wide findings and limitations: The quantity of clinical and demographic metadata differed by source and by participant and was supplied without curation.

In Seattle, one collaborating source enrolled patients while the infection was active and tracked those patients longitudinally over the course of disease. The collaborating institutions used their own protocols to collect whole blood in K2EDTA tubes. Collaborator samples were shipped for TCRbeta analysis as frozen whole blood, isolated PBMCs, or DNA extracted from either sample type. V is pruned by 5 bases and J by 5 bases, leaving 6 bases of the junction without a gene match. The germline V gene yields SQVTM for CDR1 and ANQGSEA for CDR2. The CDR3 contains 13 residues, cysteine and phenylalanine counted. The entry retains the CDR3 DNA only, 39 bases that are in frame from base 1. The immunoSEQ Assay, a bias-controlled multiplex PCR, was used to amplify TCRbeta CDR3 regions from genomic DNA. The paper's processing steps were these. The number of nucleated cells in each sample was estimated from the amplification of reference gene primers within the assay. Sequence reads were collapsed and filtered to measure the absolute abundance of every unique TCRbeta CDR3 rearrangement. For each sample, productive Simpson clonality was calculated as the square root of Simpson's diversity index across productive rearrangements. TCRdb mirrors the immuneACCESS table, restricted to in-frame sequences. Some clones are absent from its copies; in checked studies, under half trace to an unresolved V gene, and the reason for the others is unknown. That table supplies the V and J calls and clone size; D and trimming were determined from the DNA. The sample table contains 250,000 to 300,000 clones; only one count was recorded for about nine tenths of them. The ten largest clones add up to 11% of the sample.

With respect to this clone: There is no known antigen for this receptor. The sample holds no much larger clone one base away, and base qualities are not on file.

Sequencing used peripheral blood. The rearrangement combines TRBV29-1 with TRBJ2-5, with 9 bases aligning to TRBD1. This TCR was sampled from a woman aged 30 to 39 with COVID-19, enrolled during active disease. Here the CDR3 is given as CSVYRQGGETQYF. The nucleotide sequence is given as TGCAGCGTTTACCGACAGGGGGGGGAGACCCAGTACTTC.